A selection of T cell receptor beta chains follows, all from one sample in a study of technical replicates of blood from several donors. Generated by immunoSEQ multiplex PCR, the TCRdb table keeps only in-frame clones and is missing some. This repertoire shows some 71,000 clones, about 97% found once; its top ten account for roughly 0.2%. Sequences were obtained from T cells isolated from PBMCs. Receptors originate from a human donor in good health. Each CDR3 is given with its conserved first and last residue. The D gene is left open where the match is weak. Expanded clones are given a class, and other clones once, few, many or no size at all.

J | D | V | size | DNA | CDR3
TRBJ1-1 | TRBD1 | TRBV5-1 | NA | TGCGCCAGCAGCTCCCGGGACAGCCCGAACACTGAAGCTTTCTTT | CASSSRDSPNTEAFF
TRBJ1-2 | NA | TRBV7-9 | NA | TGTGCCAGCAGCCAAGGGGGGGGAGGCTACACCTTC | CASSQGGGGYTF
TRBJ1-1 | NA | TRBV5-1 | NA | TGCGCCAGCAGCTTGCAGGACAGTGGCACTGAAGCTTTCTTT | CASSLQDSGTEAFF
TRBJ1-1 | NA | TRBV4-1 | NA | TGCGCCAGCATGGAGGGTTCGCTGGGGAACACTGAAGCTTTCTTT | CASMEGSLGNTEAFF
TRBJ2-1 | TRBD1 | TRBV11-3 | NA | TGTGCCAGCAGCCCGAGTGGGACAGGTCGATTCTACAATGAGCAGTTCTTC | CASSPSGTGRFYNEQFF
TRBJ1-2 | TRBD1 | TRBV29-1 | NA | TGCAGCGTTGTGGCAGGGACAGACTATGGCTACACCTTC | CSVVAGTDYGYTF
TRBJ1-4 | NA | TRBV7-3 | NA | TGTGCCAGCAGCGGTGGCGAGGAGACTAATGAAAAACTGTTTTTT | CASSGGEETNEKLFF
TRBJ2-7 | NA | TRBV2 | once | TGTGCCAGCAGTGACTACAGGGTGAGCGACGAGCAGTACTTC | CASSDYRVSDEQYF
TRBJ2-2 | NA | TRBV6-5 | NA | TGTGCCAGCAGCCCGACAGAGAACACCGGGGAGCTGTTTTTT | CASSPTENTGELFF
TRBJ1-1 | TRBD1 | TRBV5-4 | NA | TGTGCCAGCAGCTCCCCTCAGGGGGTCCCTATTAAAGCTTTCTTT | CASSSPQGVPIKAFF
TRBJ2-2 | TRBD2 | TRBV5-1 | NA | TGCGCCAGCGCACGGGGGGGGCGCGCGAACACCGGGGAGCTGTTTTTT | CASARGGRANTGELFF
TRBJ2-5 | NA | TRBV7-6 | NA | TGTGCCAGCAGCTTAGCAGACTCATCCAAGAGGACCCAGTACTTC | CASSLADSSKRTQYF
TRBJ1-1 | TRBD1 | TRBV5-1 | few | TGCGCCAGCAGCCAGACAGGGGCTGAAGCTTTCTTT | CASSQTGAEAFF
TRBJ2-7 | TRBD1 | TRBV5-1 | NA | TGCGCCAGCAGCAGACAGGGGGATGCCTCTGATTACGAGCAGTACTTC | CASSRQGDASDYEQYF